Listed below are T cell receptor beta chains from one sample, sequenced in a study of naive and memory T cell subsets. A single record per CDR3 protein comes from TCRdb applying MiXCR to the UMI-ligation and nested PCR reads. The sample lists over 80,000 distinct CDR3 sequences, approximately 10% occurring once. Sequencing used naive CD4+ T cells from blood. These receptor sequences come from a human donor in good health. Each CDR3 is given without its conserved first and last residue. Rows may omit the clone size; those that give it use once, few, many or a size class.

abundance	v_gene	CDR3aa
-	TRBV28	ASSFTGDYEQY
few	TRBV6-2/TRBV6-3	ASSYLSSSNQPQH
-	TRBV9	ASSVTPNRQGSTEAF
many	TRBV30	AWGLRNTGELF
-	TRBV30	AWSSGAGGTDTQY
-	TRBV10-3	AISEGGTSCEQF
-	TRBV7-2	ASSSDRSTDTQY
few	TRBV6-1	ASSEGTARVSAF
-	TRBV20-1	SAARDRNTYEQY
few	TRBV20-1	SARRLDTGELF
-	TRBV14	ASSHRPGGGSSTNNEQF
many	TRBV4-3	ASSQDIGGRSTDTQY
-	TRBV4-3	ASSQDARYNEQF
-	TRBV20-1	SARTGGEEGELF
-	TRBV20-1	SARVSGRIAPYEQY
-	TRBV4-2	ASSRINPAGGLVSTDTQY
-	TRBV18	ASSPRLAGDEQF
-	TRBV2	ASRAGGWTGELF
-	TRBV29-1	SVEAVAGGPDEQF
few	TRBV20-1	SARDPGRPYEQY
-	TRBV7-2	ASSERGSRGSVLQY
few	TRBV11-1	ASSPGQKNTEAF
-	TRBV6-6	ASSKQGSGANVLT
-	TRBV6-2/TRBV6-3	ASSNVNEQY
many	TRBV7-3	ASSFDSSNSPLH
many	TRBV18	ASSPAETQY
many	TRBV7-9	ASSPSRETQY
-	TRBV7-3	ASSLRADQETQY
-	TRBV28	ASSLPRSPYEQY
-	TRBV29-1	SVVRRSNTEAF
few	TRBV6-2/TRBV6-3	ASSLEGNTEAF
few	TRBV20-1	SAATSLLNNEQF
-	TRBV7-2	ASSLAQRGVVVEQY
few	TRBV10-3	AISVAESAGPF
many	TRBV20-1	SASGGTGASEAF
few	TRBV7-7	ASSLGQTTDTQY
-	TRBV6-2/TRBV6-3	ASSQTGIGAGANVLT
few	TRBV5-1	ASSTGQVGDTQY
-	TRBV18	ASSPGAGGDYGYT
few	TRBV20-1	SARLTGGEGYT
-	TRBV7-2	ASSLTAGAPNEQF
few	TRBV12-3/TRBV12-4	ASSLGGRERNQPQH
many	TRBV5-1	ASSRLGAADTQY
-	TRBV12-3/TRBV12-4	ASSLLGGTGNQPQH
-	TRBV30	AWSGGYVRETQY
few	TRBV4-1	ASSLSGLSGEQY
once	TRBV25-1	ASSDYGGSYEQY
few	TRBV5-4	ASSSDRQGSSFSPLH
-	TRBV7-9	ASSLAAERTPYSLYEQF
-	TRBV4-1	ASSQDSESTGELF
few	TRBV19	ASSTLHPGGGDTEAF
-	TRBV14	ASSQVAQGGYT
many	TRBV29-1	SVRGTLLYEQY
few	TRBV11-2	ASSSRGGGAAPSTDTQY
-	TRBV20-1	SAIPGRTSTDTQY